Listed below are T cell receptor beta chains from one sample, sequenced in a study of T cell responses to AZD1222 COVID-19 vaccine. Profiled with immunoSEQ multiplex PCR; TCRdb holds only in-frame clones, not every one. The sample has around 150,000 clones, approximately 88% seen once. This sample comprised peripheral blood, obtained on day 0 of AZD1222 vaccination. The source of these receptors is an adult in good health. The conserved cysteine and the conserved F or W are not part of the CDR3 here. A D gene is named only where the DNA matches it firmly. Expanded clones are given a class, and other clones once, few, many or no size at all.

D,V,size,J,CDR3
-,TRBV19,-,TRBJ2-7,ASRPGPTGSYEQY
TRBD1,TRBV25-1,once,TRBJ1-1,ASSESLFATGEAF
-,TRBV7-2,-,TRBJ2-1,ASSLGLGIHNEQF
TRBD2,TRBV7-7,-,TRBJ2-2,ASSLGLGSSGELF
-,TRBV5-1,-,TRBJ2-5,ASSLRGTQETQY
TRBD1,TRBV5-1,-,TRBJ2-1,ASSSRDRWDNEQF
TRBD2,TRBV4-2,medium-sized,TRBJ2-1,ASSLGLADYNEQF
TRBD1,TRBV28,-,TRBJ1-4,ASRHYSGQGVENLF
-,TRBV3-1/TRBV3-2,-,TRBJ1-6,ASREANSPLH
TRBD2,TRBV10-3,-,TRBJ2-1,AISDVIAGVSYNEQF
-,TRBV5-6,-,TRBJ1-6,ASRPGTRDHSPLH
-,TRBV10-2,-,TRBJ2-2,ASSDEGGTGELF
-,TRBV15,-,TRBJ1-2,ATSREQALRGYT
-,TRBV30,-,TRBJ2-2,AWRSWGVTGELF
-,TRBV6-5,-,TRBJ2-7,ASSPVGGEQY
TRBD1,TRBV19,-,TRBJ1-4,ASSSTGTVEKLF
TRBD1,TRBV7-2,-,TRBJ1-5,ASSLYRGNQPQH
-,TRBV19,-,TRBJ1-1,ASSIDRSAVTEAF
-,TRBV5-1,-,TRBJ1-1,ASSPGGVLRNTEAF
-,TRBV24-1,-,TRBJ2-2,ATHQGTGELF
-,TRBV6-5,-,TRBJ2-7,ASRHGQVEQY
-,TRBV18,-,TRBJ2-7,ASSPTSWEQY
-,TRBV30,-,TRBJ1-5,AWSVGSQPQH
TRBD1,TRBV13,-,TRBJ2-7,ASSYGQGARDEQY
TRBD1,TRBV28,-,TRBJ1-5,ASSYQPDRVGNQPQH
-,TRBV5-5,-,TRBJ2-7,ASSLVGTETPN
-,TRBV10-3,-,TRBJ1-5,AIGREALNQPQH
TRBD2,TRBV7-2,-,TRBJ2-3,ASSLAPAGGADTQY
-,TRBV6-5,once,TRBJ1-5,ASRSGSTLGWPQH
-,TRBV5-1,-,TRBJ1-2,ASSLENMRGYT
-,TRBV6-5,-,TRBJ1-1,ASSYSLQRPNTEAF
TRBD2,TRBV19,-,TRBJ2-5,ASSIAKGGSETQY
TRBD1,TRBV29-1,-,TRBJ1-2,SVPMRDRERGYT
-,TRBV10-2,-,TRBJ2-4,ASSRLEGGGNIQY
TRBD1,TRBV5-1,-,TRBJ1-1,ASSRTGVQNTEAF
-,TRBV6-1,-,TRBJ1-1,ASSEAGVGAEAF
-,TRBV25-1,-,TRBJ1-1,ASSEPENTEAF
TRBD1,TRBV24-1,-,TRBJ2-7,ATRMTGAYEQY
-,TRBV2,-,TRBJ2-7,ASSEGGALPYEQY
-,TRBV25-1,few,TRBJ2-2,ASSEEPFGELF
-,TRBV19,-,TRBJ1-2,ASSMSQGSGGYT
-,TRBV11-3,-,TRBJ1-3,ASSPQRAAGNTIY
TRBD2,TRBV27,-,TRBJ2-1,ASTSGGKQF
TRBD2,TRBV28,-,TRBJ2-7,ASSLPLAGSYEQY
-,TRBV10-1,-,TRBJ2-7,ASSEGHSYEQY
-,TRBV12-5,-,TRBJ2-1,ASVQDTYNEQF
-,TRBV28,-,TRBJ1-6,ASSFIVYNSPLH
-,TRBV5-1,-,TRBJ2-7,ASSLGGAPPEQY
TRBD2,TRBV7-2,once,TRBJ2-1,ASRREGTSGRNEQF
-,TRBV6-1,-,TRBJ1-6,ASRGFGGSSPLH
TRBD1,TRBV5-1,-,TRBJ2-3,ASSRDRVSTDTQY
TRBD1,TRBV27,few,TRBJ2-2,ASSLSSRTGETGELF
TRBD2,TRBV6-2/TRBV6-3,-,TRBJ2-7,ASSFRAGGSSYEQY
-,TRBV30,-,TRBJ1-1,AWSLGGNTEAF